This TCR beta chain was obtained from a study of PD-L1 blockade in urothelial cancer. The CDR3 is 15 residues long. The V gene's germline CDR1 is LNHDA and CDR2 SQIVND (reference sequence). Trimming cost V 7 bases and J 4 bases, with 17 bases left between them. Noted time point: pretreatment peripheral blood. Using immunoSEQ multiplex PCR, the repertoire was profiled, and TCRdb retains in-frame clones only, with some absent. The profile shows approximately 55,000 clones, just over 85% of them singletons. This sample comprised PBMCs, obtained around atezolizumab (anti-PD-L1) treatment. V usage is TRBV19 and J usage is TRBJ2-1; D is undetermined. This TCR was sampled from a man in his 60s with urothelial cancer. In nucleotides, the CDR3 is TGTGCCAGTACTATCACCGGAGTTGAATACAATGAGCAGTTCTTC. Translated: CASTITGVEYNEQFF.